The present TCR beta chain was sequenced within a study of regulatory T cells in long-lasting Graves disease. Background on the study: New Graves' disease cases had less than 3 months of antithyroid drugs. General study results and limits: Between persistent patients, roughly 2,600 public clonotypes were shared, exceeding the approximately 870 shared between new patients. When disease was persistent, TRBV28, TRBJ1-2 and TRBJ2-5 were the favored segments.

The CDR3 is made up of 18 amino acids. Germline CDR1 MNHEY, CDR2 SMNVEV (reference sequence). The V gene end was trimmed by 5 bases and the J gene end by 3 bases; junction bases not matched to a gene: 7. This clonotype was seen repeatedly, ten times or more. Its target is unknown. Time point denoted: newly diagnosed GD, antithyroid drugs for less than 3 months. PBMC RNA served as the TCR library source. Graves' disease diagnosis used American Thyroid Association guidelines. Assembly of TCR beta libraries relied on iRepertoire HTBI primers together with Arm-PCR of CDR3 regions. Via MiXCR, TCRdb re-called the multiplex PCR reads, giving one row per CDR3 protein. The sample contains over 300,000 distinct CDR3 sequences, 15% to 18% of which appear only once.

The receptor was derived from a female donor with Graves disease. The chain uses TRBV27 and TRBJ2-2, with 15 bases that match TRBD2. The sequencing here drew on peripheral blood mononuclear cells (PBMCs), taken at new diagnosis, from a patient treated with antithyroid drugs. CDR3 sequence reads: CASSPGLAGGQDTGELFF. The CDR3 DNA reads TGTGCCAGCAGTCCAGGACTAGCGGGAGGGCAGGACACCGGGGAGCTGTTTTTT.